The present TCR beta chain was sequenced within a study of T-cell memory formation after mild COVID-19. TCRdb redid the calling of the 5' RACE reads with MiXCR, one entry per CDR3 protein. Of roughly 400,000 distinct CDR3 sequences listed, under 20% are singletons. As concerns this clonotype: The antigen remains undetermined.

General study points: Day 15 to 85 contracting clones showed balanced CD4/CD8; later expanders leaned CD4+.

Germline CDR1 is MDHEN and CDR2 is SYDVKM. The CDR3 runs 11 residues. V was cut by 10 bases and J by 4 bases, with 8 bases left in between. The sequence came from a man between 18 and 29 years old who had mild COVID-19 (a few samples of this study predate the infection). Cell type and time point are not known. The source material was PBMCs or a T cell subset sorted from them (not recorded which). The chain uses TRBV28 and TRBJ1-5, with D possibly matching TRBD1 (6 bases). The CDR3 DNA reads TGTGCCACACAGGGAAATCAGCCCCAGCATTTT. Protein: CATQGNQPQHF.